The clone carrying this T cell receptor beta chain showed up just once. The source of the sample is a study of T cell changes during pregnancy in multiple sclerosis. The CDR3 length is 15 residues. CDR1 is MNHEY, CDR2 SVGAGI, per germline. V gave up 0 bases and J gave up 7 bases, with 13 bases separating them. Assay used: immunoSEQ multiplex PCR; TCRdb lists only in-frame clones, some missing. This table has around 57,000 clones, 92% appearing once. The specimen was CD4+ T cells from peripheral blood mononuclear cells, collected in the third trimester of pregnancy. The rearrangement links TRBV6-5 to TRBJ1-5; D not certain. The receptor's source is a female donor with multiple sclerosis, enrolled in a pregnancy study. The chain's CDR3 is CASSYSTSSGQPQHF. The DNA of the CDR3 is TGTGCCAGCAGTTACTCGACAAGTTCCGGCCAGCCCCAGCATTTT.